These 13 T cell receptor beta chains came from one sample sequenced in a study of cytomegalovirus exposure and HLA in healthy donors. Only in-frame clones appear in the TCRdb table, and some are missing; sequencing was by immunoSEQ multiplex PCR. The table includes tens of thousands of clones, about 82% detected once. The sequencing sample was made of PBMCs. These receptor sequences come from a man under 40 in good health and CMV-seronegative.

This chain uses TRBV11-3 with TRBJ1-2; the match to TRBD1 covers 8 bases. Germline V gene sequence: CDR1 SGHNT, CDR2 YENEEA. Germline trimming cut 7 bases from V and 5 bases from J; bases unmatched to any gene: 3. The CDR3 sequence is 12 residues long. The CDR3 here is CASKGQAYGYTF. The CDR3 bases are TGTGCCAGCAAGGGACAGGCGTATGGCTACACCTTC.

The genes are TRBV7-2 and TRBJ2-2, with 7 positions matching TRBD2. CDR1 and CDR2 (germline): SGHTA, FQGNSA. CDR3 size: 15 residues. Trimming cost V 7 bases and J 5 bases; bases outside gene matches: 10. Here the CDR3 DNA reads TGTGCCAGCACCCTCCAAGCGGGAAGGACCGGGGAGCTGTTTTTT. Protein: CASTLQAGRTGELFF.

V is TRBV7-9 and J is TRBJ1-4; D remains ambiguous. The V gene lost 1 base and the J gene lost 4 bases, with 7 bases spanning the gap. The germline V gene has CDR1 SEHNR and CDR2 FQNEAQ (reference sequence). This CDR3 comprises 14 residues. The CDR3: CASSLDSHNEKLFF. Here the CDR3 DNA reads TGTGCCAGCAGCTTAGACAGTCATAATGAAAAACTGTTTTTT.

The chain employs TRBV11-2 and TRBJ1-1; TRBD1 is a possible D gene (5 bases). Germline-derived CDR1 and CDR2 are SGHAT and FQNNGV. This CDR3 is 14 amino acids long. The V gene lost 0 bases and the J gene lost 12 bases, with 17 bases spanning the gap. CDR3 nucleotide sequence: TGTGCCAGCAGCTTAGACCTATTAGGGGTCGTAACTTTCTTT. The encoded protein is CASSLDLLGVVTFF.

This clone was seen just once. The chain links TRBV12-5 to TRBJ2-2; tentatively, D is TRBD1 (6 bases). The V gene lost 1 base and the J gene lost 2 bases, with 8 bases spanning the gap. From germline, CDR1 is LGHNT and CDR2 FRNRAP. This CDR3 comprises 15 residues. CDR3: CASGLGTVNTGELFF. As DNA, the CDR3 is TGTGCTAGTGGTTTGGGGACAGTTAACACCGGGGAGCTGTTTTTT. The entire variable domain, with the rest obtained from reference TRBV12-5 and TRBJ2-2, is as follows: DARVTQTPRHKVTEMGQEVTMRCQPILGHNTVFWYRQTMMQGLELLAYFRNRAPLDDSGMPKDRFSAEMPDATLATLKIQPSEPRDSAVYFCASGLGTVNTGELFFGEGSRLTVL.

The rearrangement links TRBV19 to TRBJ2-3; 8 bases align to TRBD1. This CDR3 is 14 amino acids long. V trimming: 4 bases; J trimming: 4 bases; junction bases outside the gene matches: 4. The germline gives CDR1 LNHDA, CDR2 SQIVND (reference sequence). The CDR3 here is CASSRGQGPDTQYF. Written as DNA, the CDR3 is TGTGCCAGTAGTAGAGGACAGGGCCCAGATACGCAGTATTTT.

The V and J genes are TRBV18 and TRBJ2-3; D is perhaps TRBD1 (6 bases). V gave up 5 bases and J gave up 1 base, with 10 bases separating them. The length of the CDR3 is 14 residues. CDR1 is KGHSH, CDR2 LQKENI, per germline. The CDR3 loop reads CASSADRGTDTQYF. The CDR3 DNA reads as TGTGCCAGCTCAGCGGACAGAGGCACAGATACGCAGTATTTT.

The rearrangement joins TRBV4-3 to TRBJ1-4; D not resolved. The CDR3 has 15 amino acids. The V end was cut by 6 bases, the J end by 2 bases, with 13 bases between. Germline-derived CDR1 and CDR2 are LGHNA and YSLEER. CDR3 residues: CASSRLTGTNEKLFF. Written as DNA, the CDR3 is TGCGCCAGCAGTCGCTTGACGGGGACTAATGAAAAACTGTTTTTT.

J is TRBJ1-2 and V is TRBV7-8, with no clear D. Germline V gene data show CDR1 as SGHVS and CDR2 as FQNEAQ. The CDR3 spans 14 residues. Trimming shortened V by 1 base and J by 2 bases, and 8 bases separated the two germline ends. The DNA for the CDR3 is TGTGCCAGCAGCTTAGACTTGGGCAACTATGGCTACACCTTC. This gives the protein CASSLDLGNYGYTF.

This chain uses TRBV5-8 with TRBJ1-1, with D perhaps TRBD1 (5 bases). The length of the CDR3 is 14 residues. Trimming shortened V by 4 bases and J by 5 bases, and 15 bases separated the two germline ends. CDR1 is SGHTS and CDR2 is YDEGEE in the germline V gene. CDR3 protein: CASSLGLAGTEAFF. In nucleotides, the CDR3 is TGTGCCAGCAGCCTGGGACTGGCTGGGACTGAAGCTTTCTTT.

The chain recombines TRBV25-1 with TRBJ2-1; 10 bases agree with TRBD1. Trimming took 5 bases from V and 4 from J; bases not matched to a gene: 11. Germline CDR1 is MGHDK and CDR2 is SYGVNS. The CDR3 is 17 residues long. CDR3 sequence (DNA): TGTGCCAGCAGTATTGTCCCCGGGACAGGGGCTTACAATGAGCAGTTCTTC. Protein sequence: CASSIVPGTGAYNEQFF.

The chain recombines TRBV4-1 with TRBJ1-2; D ambiguous. CDR1 is MGHRA and CDR2 is YSYEKL in the germline V gene. The CDR3 extends over 15 amino acids. Trimming left V 1 base short and J 4 bases short, with 13 bases between. CDR3 DNA sequence: TGCGCCAGCAGCCAAGTTGAGGGTCTCAGCTATGGCTACACCTTC. Protein sequence: CASSQVEGLSYGYTF.

The chain combines TRBV30 with TRBJ1-5; weak D call: TRBD1 (5 bases). Per the germline V gene, CDR1 is GTSNPN and CDR2 is SVGIG (reference sequence). The CDR3 totals 14 residues. V lost 0 bases and J lost 7, with 13 bases in between. CDR3 amino acids: CAWSVRAGLQPQHF. DNA for the CDR3: TGTGCCTGGAGTGTACGGGCAGGGTTACAGCCCCAGCATTTT.